The clone carrying this T cell receptor beta chain was seen repeatedly, ten times or more. The germline V and J ends were trimmed by 5 bases and 0 bases, with 13 bases remaining between them. CDR3 size: 16 residues. Germline V CDR1 and CDR2: MNHNS, SASEGT. These data originate in a study of T cells in Graves' hyperthyroidism and ophthalmopathy. The source material, RNA transcripts, was used to amplify TCR beta CDR3 regions. Primed by the HTBI set, a first-round RT-PCR was run on the TCR CDR3. TCRdb itself ran the multiplex PCR reads through MiXCR, one entry per CDR3 protein. The sample contains a few hundred thousand distinct CDR3 sequences, roughly an eighth of which appear only once.

The chain carries TRBV6-1 and TRBJ2-2; D ambiguous. The TCR sequence derives from a woman younger than 30 with Graves' hyperthyroidism. Sequencing was carried out using blood. The CDR3 loop reads CASSYPYPANTGELFF. In DNA form, the CDR3 reads TGTGCCAGCAGTTATCCCTACCCCGCGAACACCGGGGAGCTGTTTTTT.